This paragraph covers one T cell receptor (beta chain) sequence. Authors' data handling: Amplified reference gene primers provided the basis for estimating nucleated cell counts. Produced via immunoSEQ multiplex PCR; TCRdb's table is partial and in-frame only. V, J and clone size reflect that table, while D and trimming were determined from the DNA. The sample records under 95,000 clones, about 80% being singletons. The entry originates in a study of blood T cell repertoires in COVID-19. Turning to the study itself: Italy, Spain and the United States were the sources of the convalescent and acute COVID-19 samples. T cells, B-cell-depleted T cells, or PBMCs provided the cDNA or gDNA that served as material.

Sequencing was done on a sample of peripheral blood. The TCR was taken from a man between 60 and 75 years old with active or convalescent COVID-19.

Here the CDR3 reads CASSISPGRYEQYF. DNA for the CDR3: TGTGCCAGTAGTATCTCTCCGGGTCGGTACGAGCAGTACTTC. The rearrangement links TRBV19 to TRBJ2-7; the D is unclear. The CDR3 is 14 residues long. With 3 bases removed from V and 4 bases from J, the gap between germline ends came to 13 bases. Germline CDR1 and CDR2: LNHDA and SQIVND (reference sequence). Using reference TRBV19 and TRBJ2-7 for the parts outside the CDR3, the full variable domain is DGGITQSPKYLFRKEGQNVTLSCEQNLNHDAMYWYRQDPGQGLRLIYYSQIVNDFQKGDIAEGYSVSREKKESFPLTVTSAQKNPTAFYLCASSISPGRYEQYFGPGTRLTVT.